This T cell receptor beta chain is drawn from a study of blood T cell repertoires in COVID-19. Across the whole study: Samples taken during acute and convalescent COVID-19 were collected in the United States, Italy and Spain. Sample material is recorded as cDNA or gDNA derived from T cells, B-cell-depleted T cells, or PBMCs.

The V gene lost 0 bases and the J gene lost 3 bases, with 12 bases spanning the gap. Germline V gene lookup returns CDR1 MGHRA and CDR2 YSYEKL. This CDR3 is 15 amino acids long. In its sample, this clone was seen a few times. Only in-frame clones appear in the TCRdb table, and some are missing; sequencing was by immunoSEQ multiplex PCR. The repertoire holds a few hundred thousand clones, about four fifths seen once, with under 1.5% in the top ten. The sequencing sample was made of PBMCs or T cells enriched from blood (not recorded which). The chain employs TRBV4-1 and TRBJ2-7; D might be TRBD1 (5 bases). The sequence derives from a woman aged 35 to 49 with acute COVID-19. CDR3 sequence (DNA): TGCGCCAGCAGCCAAGACACAGGCCCTTTCTACGAGCAGTACTTC. It codes for CASSQDTGPFYEQYF.